This TCR beta chain was recovered during a study of blood T cells in healthy people across ages. The CDR3 has 16 amino acids. Per germline, CDR1 DFQATT and CDR2 SNEGSKA (reference sequence). J gave up 3 bases and V 8 bases, and 10 bases lay outside the gene matches. In this sample, this clonotype turned up many times. Alongside a J-beta primer mix, a sample-barcoded 5' primer served in a second PCR lasting 7 to 11 cycles. A single record per CDR3 protein comes from TCRdb applying MiXCR to the 5' RACE reads. The repertoire holds fewer than 900,000 distinct CDR3 sequences, roughly 47% seen once, with roughly 20% in the top ten.

The sample consisted of blood. This TCR came from a woman aged 55-69 years in good health. J is TRBJ2-3 and V is TRBV20-1; TRBD2 matches at 14 bases. The CDR3 nucleotides are TGCAGTCCGGGACTAGCGGGAGTGGGAGGAACAGATACGCAGTATTTT. This translates into CSPGLAGVGGTDTQYF.